The 17 T cell receptor beta chains below all came from one sample that was sequenced in a study of blood T cell repertoires in COVID-19. Some clones are missing from TCRdb's copy, which holds only in-frame ones; the method was immunoSEQ multiplex PCR. This sample has roughly 230,000 clones, with about 86% found just once. The sample comprised PBMCs or T cells enriched from blood (not recorded which). These receptors were taken from a man between 50 and 59 years old who had recovered from COVID-19.

The count of this clone is one. J is TRBJ2-7 and V is TRBV7-9, with D tentatively TRBD1 (5 bases). Germline lookup yields CDR1 SEHNR and CDR2 FQNEAQ (reference sequence). This CDR3 has 14 amino acids. V dropped 4 bases and J dropped 1 base, with 11 bases sitting between them. The CDR3 is CASSSTQVSYEQYF. CDR3 DNA: TGTGCCAGCAGCTCCACACAGGTATCCTACGAGCAGTACTTC.

This chain joins TRBV3-1 (or the pseudogene TRBV3-2) and TRBJ1-2; no clear D gene. Germline V gene lookup returns CDR1 LGHDT and CDR2 YNNKEL (reference sequence). The germline V and J ends were trimmed by 1 base and 7 bases, with 16 bases remaining between them. The CDR3 spans 15 residues. The CDR3 spells CASSQGAAYLVGYTF. DNA for the CDR3: TGTGCCAGCAGCCAAGGGGCCGCTTATTTGGTTGGCTACACCTTC.

This clone came up once. J is TRBJ2-6 and V is TRBV14; D may be TRBD1 (6 bases). The CDR3 length is 14 residues. The germline V gene encodes CDR1 SGHDN and CDR2 FVKESK. Trimming took off 4 bases at V and 12 bases at J, with 16 bases between the two ends. The chain's CDR3 is CASSRARGLGVLTF. The CDR3 DNA reads as TGTGCCAGCAGCCGAGCCAGGGGTCTCGGCGTCCTGACTTTC. Full variable domain (outside the CDR3, taken from reference TRBV14 and TRBJ2-6): EAGVTQFPSHSVIEKGQTVTLRCDPISGHDNLYWYRRVMGKEIKFLLHFVKESKQDESGMPNNRFLAERTGGTYSTLKVQPAELEDSGVYFCASSRARGLGVLTFGAGSRLTVL.

The chain links TRBV18 to TRBJ2-7, with unresolved D. CDR1 KGHSH and CDR2 LQKENI come from the germline V gene. This CDR3 spans 17 amino acids. V was cut by 6 bases and J by 1 base, with 22 bases left in between. CDR3 sequence (DNA): TGTGCCAGCTCCCTCAATGCAGCTGGAGTTTCGTCCTACGAGCAGTACTTC. It codes for CASSLNAAGVSSYEQYF.

The chain joins TRBV10-3 to TRBJ2-3; no clear D. Between the trimmed V and J ends, which lost 0 bases and 5 bases, there was a span of 9 bases. CDR1 is ENHRY and CDR2 is SYGVKD in the germline V gene. The CDR3 sequence is 14 residues long. CDR3 residues: CAISESNRVDTQYF. The CDR3, as DNA: TGTGCCATCAGTGAGTCGAACCGGGTAGATACGCAGTATTTT.

The chain carries TRBV27 and TRBJ2-2; 10 bases are shared with TRBD1. Germline V CDR1 and CDR2: MNHEY, SMNVEV (reference sequence). The CDR3 loop spans 17 amino acids. With V trimmed by 0 bases and J by 7 bases, 8 bases remained unmatched. For the CDR3, the DNA is TGTGCCAGCAGTTTATCGACAGGGGGCGAAGTAATCGGGGAGCTGTTTTTT. It translates to CASSLSTGGEVIGELFF.

The chain links TRBV5-5 to TRBJ2-7; TRBD2 might be the D (5 bases). This CDR3 spans 15 amino acids. Germline-derived CDR1 and CDR2 are SGHKS and YYEKEE (reference sequence). Between the trimmed V and J ends, which lost 4 bases and 2 bases, there was a span of 16 bases. The CDR3, as DNA: TGTGCCAGCAGCCACGGGAACATCGGACCCTACGAGCAGTACTTC. Translating gives CASSHGNIGPYEQYF.

The V gene is TRBV7-3, the J gene TRBJ2-5; D remains ambiguous. Germline CDR1 is SGHTA and CDR2 is FQGTGA. This CDR3 has 13 amino acids. V was trimmed by 1 base and J by 2 bases, leaving 5 bases between them. CDR3 amino acids: CASSLMSQETQYF. As DNA, the CDR3 is TGTGCCAGCAGCTTAATGAGTCAAGAGACCCAGTACTTC.

The chain couples TRBV3-1 (or the pseudogene TRBV3-2) to TRBJ2-5; the match to TRBD1 covers 10 bases. Germline V gives CDR1 LGHDT, CDR2 YNNKEL (reference sequence). The ends lost 3 bases at V and 1 base at J; junction bases unmatched: 11. The CDR3 totals 18 residues. In DNA, the CDR3 is TGTGCCAGCAGCCACGTGCCCGGGACAGGGGAGATCCAAGAGACCCAGTACTTC. It translates to CASSHVPGTGEIQETQYF.

V and J are TRBV11-3 and TRBJ1-1; TRBD1 might be the D (6 bases). Germline values: CDR1 SGHNT, CDR2 YENEEA. This CDR3 contains 16 residues. With 1 base removed from V and 0 bases from J, the gap between germline ends came to 12 bases. CDR3 sequence reads: CASSLAGTSMNTEAFF. DNA for the CDR3: TGTGCCAGCAGCTTAGCCGGGACATCCATGAACACTGAAGCTTTCTTT.

This clone is a singleton in its sample. The V and J genes are TRBV4-2 and TRBJ2-1, with 10 bases that match TRBD2. Germline-derived CDR1 and CDR2 are LGHNA and YNFKEQ. V lost 0 bases to trimming and J lost 3 bases; unmatched junction nucleotides: 5. This CDR3 spans 17 amino acids. CDR3 nucleotides: TGTGCCAGCAGCCAAGAGCCTAGCGGGAGTAACTACAATGAGCAGTTCTTC. It specifies CASSQEPSGSNYNEQFF.

In this sample, this clone turned up a few times. The J gene is TRBJ1-1, the V gene TRBV19; possible D gene TRBD1, 5 bases. CDR1 LNHDA and CDR2 SQIVND come from the germline V gene (reference sequence). CDR3 length equals 14 residues. The V end was cut by 8 bases, the J end by 6 bases, with 19 bases between. The CDR3 protein is CASALMATVPEAFF. In DNA form, the CDR3 reads TGTGCCAGTGCCTTGATGGCGACAGTACCTGAAGCTTTCTTT.

J is TRBJ2-5 and V is TRBV10-3; the D gene is possibly TRBD1 (9 bases). The germline V gene encodes CDR1 ENHRY and CDR2 SYGVKD. V was cut by 10 bases and J by 7 bases, with 31 bases left in between. The CDR3 is 17 amino acids. In nucleotides, the CDR3 is TGTGCCACGAAGCCGGGACAGGGCCCTTCGGGGGGGTGGACCCAGTACTTC. Amino acids: CATKPGQGPSGGWTQYF.

This clone was counted only a few times. The CDR3 reads CASSLDREASANYGYTF. CDR3 DNA: TGTGCCAGCAGCTTGGACCGGGAAGCTTCGGCTAACTATGGCTACACCTTC. The chain uses TRBV5-4 and TRBJ1-2; D is unresolved. V was cut by 0 bases and J by 0 bases, with 15 bases left in between. The CDR3 contains 17 residues. Germline assignment: CDR1 SGHNT and CDR2 YYREEE (reference sequence).

The V call is TRBV19, the J call TRBJ2-1, with D maybe TRBD1 (5 bases). Trimming left V 6 bases short and J 7 bases short, with 19 bases between. The length of the CDR3 is 15 residues. CDR1 and CDR2 (germline): LNHDA, SQIVND (reference sequence). In nucleotides, the CDR3 is TGTGCCAGTAGCTCCACCCCTAAAGGGGTAAATGAGCAGTTCTTC. It yields the protein CASSSTPKGVNEQFF.

The chain links TRBV9 to TRBJ2-7; possible D gene TRBD2, 6 bases. The CDR3 runs 15 residues. The germline V gene encodes CDR1 SGDLS and CDR2 YYNGEE. V lost 0 bases, J lost 2 bases, and 12 bases lay in between. For the CDR3, the DNA is TGTGCCAGCAGCGTAGAGGTAGCGGAAACCTACGAGCAGTACTTC. Translation: CASSVEVAETYEQYF.

The rearrangement uses TRBV6-2 or TRBV6-3 and TRBJ2-5; TRBD2 aligns across 8 bases. V shed 1 base, J shed 4 bases, and the junction held 8 bases outside the gene matches. This CDR3 spans 16 amino acids. Germline assignment: CDR1 MNHEY and CDR2 SVGEGT. The CDR3: CASSYFRGLVSETQYF. The CDR3 DNA reads TGTGCCAGCAGTTACTTTCGGGGACTAGTTTCAGAGACCCAGTACTTC.